Shown below are 28 T cell receptor beta chains from a single sample sequenced in a study of blood T cells in healthy people across ages (dated by TCRdb to 2014 to 2015). Library prep was done by 5' RACE. Sequencing relied on an Illumina HiSeq 2500. A second roughly 6 to 12 cycle PCR used a sample-barcoded 5' primer and a J-beta primer mix. TCRdb trimmed public reads at Q25 via fastp, called clones via MiXCR and kept in-frame beta chains. Each entry is one CDR3 protein sequence, shown with its most common DNA and genes. The sample records about 1,500,000 distinct CDR3 sequences, roughly 30% of which are singletons. Jointly, the top ten make up 7.7% of the sample. The sample was blood. These receptors came from a woman in her 30s in good health.

The chain employs TRBV9 and TRBJ2-1; D may be TRBD2 (7 bases). The ends were cut back, 0 bases at V and 3 bases at J, with 19 bases in the middle. The CDR3 length is 18 residues. Germline CDR1 reads SGDLS; CDR2 reads YYNGEE. CDR3 bases: TGTGCCAGCAGCGTAGCTGGGGGGGGGGCGAAGAGCTACAATGAGCAGTTCTTC. This translates into CASSVAGGGAKSYNEQFF.

A word on this clonotype: The junction and the germline gene differ at one end; a read error may be behind it. This chain connects TRBV5-1 to TRBJ2-3; D is possibly TRBD1 or TRBD2 (5 bases each). This CDR3 has 14 amino acids. Germline CDR1 is SGHRS and CDR2 is YFSETQ. DNA for the CDR3: TGCGCCAGCAGCCGAGGGGCTAGCACAGATACGCGGTATTTT. The encoded protein is CASSRGASTDTRYF.

The rearrangement joins TRBV18 to TRBJ1-1; D is uncertain. Trimming shortened V by 3 bases and J by 10 bases, and 12 bases separated the two germline ends. Germline V gene lookup returns CDR1 KGHSH and CDR2 LQKENI. CDR3 length equals 12 residues. This chain's CDR3 is CASSPDRPSAFF. Here the CDR3 DNA reads TGTGCCAGCTCACCCGACCGACCCTCAGCTTTCTTT.

A few counts support this clonotype. The chain is built from TRBV12-3 or TRBV12-4 and TRBJ2-1; D gene unclear. V was shortened by 6 bases and J by 4 bases, with 13 bases between the two germline ends. The CDR3 contains 14 residues. This CDR3 reads CASSSPYRYNEQFF. The CDR3 DNA sequence: TGTGCCAGCAGCTCCCCTTACAGATACAATGAGCAGTTCTTC.

V and J are TRBV12-5 and TRBJ1-4, with D possibly TRBD1 on 5 matching bases. Germline CDR1 reads LGHNT; CDR2 reads FRNRAP. V was trimmed by 4 bases and J by 0 bases, leaving 12 bases between them. The CDR3 is 16 amino acids. The CDR3 bases are TGTGCTAGTGGTTCCCGACAGCTAGCAACTAATGAAAAACTGTTTTTT. Its protein is CASGSRQLATNEKLFF.

The chain links TRBV7-2 to TRBJ2-7; D possibly corresponds to TRBD1 (6 bases). The V end lost 5 bases, the J end lost 0 bases, and 11 bases lay between the germline ends. The CDR3 sequence is 14 residues long. Germline V gives CDR1 SGHTA, CDR2 FQGNSA. The CDR3: CASSTDRSSYEQYF. The CDR3 coding sequence is TGTGCCAGCAGCACTGACAGGTCCTCCTACGAGCAGTACTTC.

This clonotype has only a few counts. The V and J genes are TRBV6-5 and TRBJ2-7, with D maybe TRBD2 (5 bases). The germline V gene encodes CDR1 MNHEY and CDR2 SVGAGI. V lost 8 bases and J lost 6, with 14 bases in between. CDR3 length: 12 residues. CDR3 residues: CASHGEGLEQYF. The DNA of the CDR3 is TGTGCCAGCCACGGTGAGGGTCTCGAGCAGTACTTC.

The V call is TRBV20-1, the J call TRBJ1-4, with D possibly being TRBD1 (5 bases). The CDR3 contains 15 residues. Between the trimmed V and J ends, which lost 0 bases and 4 bases, there was a span of 12 bases. CDR1 and CDR2 (germline): DFQATT, SNEGSKA (reference sequence). CDR3 loop: CSARDRGSFNEKLFF. The CDR3, as DNA: TGCAGTGCTAGAGATCGGGGCAGCTTTAATGAAAAACTGTTTTTT.

This clonotype was found many times. This chain connects TRBV20-1 to TRBJ2-1, with 7 bases lining up with TRBD2. CDR1 DFQATT and CDR2 SNEGSKA come from the germline V gene (reference sequence). The CDR3 runs 15 residues. V trimming: 7 bases; J trimming: 0 bases; junction bases outside the gene matches: 9. CDR3 protein: CSGTSGASSYNEQFF. The CDR3 region has the DNA TGCAGTGGGACCAGCGGGGCGAGCTCCTACAATGAGCAGTTCTTC.

The chain carries TRBV12-3 or TRBV12-4 and TRBJ2-3; D possibly corresponds to TRBD2 (7 bases). This CDR3 is built from 15 residues. The ends were cut back, 8 bases at V and 2 bases at J, with 17 bases in the middle. The DNA of the CDR3 is TGTGCCAGCGGGGGGCGGGGGAAGGCCACAGATACGCAGTATTTT. It is translated as CASGGRGKATDTQYF.

This clonotype was observed a few times. The chain couples TRBV6-2 or TRBV6-3 to TRBJ2-7, with D unclear. From germline, CDR1 is MNHEY and CDR2 SVGEGT. The CDR3 runs to 12 residues. Trimming took off 6 bases at V and 2 bases at J, with 8 bases between the two ends. The CDR3 coding sequence is TGTGCCAGCAGGAGGTCCCCCTACGAGCAGTACTTC. It translates to CASRRSPYEQYF.

This clonotype has just a few counts. The CDR3, as DNA: TGTGCCAGCAGCGTAGACGCGGGAGGAGGCTACACCTTC. Its protein product is CASSVDAGGGYTF. This rearrangement joins TRBV9 to TRBJ1-2; no firm D call. V shed 0 bases and J shed 8 bases, with 11 bases lying between them. This CDR3 has 13 amino acids. Germline values: CDR1 SGDLS, CDR2 YYNGEE.

This chain joins TRBV12-3 or TRBV12-4 and TRBJ2-5, with 7 bases that match TRBD1. V lost 6 bases to trimming and J lost 5 bases; unmatched junction nucleotides: 6. The CDR3 is 13 amino acids. For the CDR3, the DNA is TGTGCCAGCAGCACTTTACAGGGGGAGACCCAGTACTTC. This translates into CASSTLQGETQYF.

This clonotype occurred many times. This sequence joins TRBV4-1 and TRBJ1-6, with D possibly TRBD1 on 5 matching bases. Trimming took 4 bases from V and 8 from J, leaving 15 bases between them. Germline assignment: CDR1 MGHRA and CDR2 YSYEKL. This CDR3 region has 15 residues. This CDR3 is CASSRGEGGYSPLHF. CDR3 coding DNA: TGCGCCAGCAGCCGGGGGGAAGGAGGGTATTCACCCCTCCACTTT.

The count of this clonotype is one. V and J are TRBV14 and TRBJ2-7; possibly TRBD1 or TRBD2 for D (5 bases each). Germline V lookup: CDR1 SGHDN, CDR2 FVKESK. Deletions cut 4 bases from V and 2 bases from J, with 15 bases between. The CDR3 consists of 15 residues. The CDR3 loop is CASSPTGTTPYEQYF. CDR3 in DNA: TGTGCCAGCAGCCCCACCGGGACGACTCCCTACGAGCAGTACTTC.

The chain is built from TRBV4-1 and TRBJ2-2; the D is unclear. There are 14 residues in the CDR3. Trimming stripped 3 bases from V and 5 bases from J, with 10 bases between. Per the germline V gene, CDR1 is MGHRA and CDR2 is YSYEKL. The CDR3: CASSQKEQTGELFF. DNA of the CDR3: TGCGCCAGCAGCCAGAAGGAGCAGACCGGGGAGCTGTTTTTT.

At least ten counts were recorded for this clonotype. CDR3 residues: CASSSERRTGAYEQYF. The CDR3 region has the DNA TGTGCCTCCTCCTCCGAGCGGCGGACGGGAGCCTACGAGCAGTACTTC. The chain couples TRBV10-3 to TRBJ2-7; tentatively, D is TRBD2 (6 bases). The V end lost 11 bases, the J end lost 2 bases, and 25 bases lay between the germline ends. This CDR3 has 16 residues. Per germline, CDR1 ENHRY and CDR2 SYGVKD.

This chain uses TRBV7-9 with TRBJ2-3; D gene unclear. V lost 2 bases and J lost 10, with 10 bases in between. Germline lookup yields CDR1 SEHNR and CDR2 FQNEAQ (reference sequence). The CDR3 spans 12 residues. The CDR3 bases are TGTGCCAGCAGCTTAAGGACCTGGCCGCAGTATTTT. Translating gives CASSLRTWPQYF.

The V gene is TRBV9, the J gene TRBJ2-2; 10 bases are a match to TRBD2. Germline values: CDR1 SGDLS, CDR2 YYNGEE. The V and J ends lost 0 bases and 4 bases, in that order; junction bases with no gene match: 3. The CDR3 extends over 16 amino acids. The CDR3 nucleotides are TGTGCCAGCAGCGTAGACAAGCGGGGGGGCACCGGGGAGCTGTTTTTT. Translated: CASSVDKRGGTGELFF.

In this sample, this clonotype turned up a few times. The chain uses TRBV5-6 and TRBJ1-4; D perhaps matches TRBD1 (5 bases). The CDR3 sequence is 14 residues long. V lost 1 base, J lost 6 bases, and 10 bases lay in between. The germline gives CDR1 SGHDT, CDR2 YYEEEE. CDR3 nucleotide sequence: TGTGCCAGCAGCTTGAAAGGGGCGGATGAAAAACTGTTTTTT. It translates to CASSLKGADEKLFF.

In its sample, this clonotype was seen many times. The chain recombines TRBV12-3 or TRBV12-4 with TRBJ2-7; D perhaps matches TRBD2 (6 bases). V lost 7 bases and J 6 bases, leaving 16 bases between the germline ends. CDR3 length: 13 amino acids. The CDR3 sequence is CASNRESGGEQYF. The CDR3, as DNA: TGTGCCAGCAATAGGGAGTCCGGGGGCGAGCAGTACTTC.

This clonotype was observed a few times. The chain joins TRBV6-2 or TRBV6-3 to TRBJ2-2; the D gene is possibly TRBD1 (6 bases). The ends were cut back, 0 bases at V and 2 bases at J, with 16 bases in the middle. CDR3 length: 18 amino acids. Germline assignment: CDR1 MNHEY and CDR2 SVGEGT. In DNA, the CDR3 is TGTGCCAGCAGTTACTCGGTGGGACATGGATTAAACACCGGGGAGCTGTTTTTT. Translation gives CASSYSVGHGLNTGELFF.

The chain uses TRBV7-9 and TRBJ2-7; TRBD2 aligns across 7 bases. The CDR3 covers 15 residues. V lost 5 bases and J lost 0; bases outside the gene matches: 7. Germline V CDR1 and CDR2: SEHNR, FQNEAQ (reference sequence). Here the CDR3 DNA reads TGTGCCAGCAGCCCACCTAGCGGAATCTCCTACGAGCAGTACTTC. Translation gives CASSPPSGISYEQYF.

V gene TRBV6-2 or TRBV6-3 combines with J gene TRBJ2-6; 7 nucleotides align to TRBD1. Germline trimming cut 5 bases from V and 4 bases from J; bases unmatched to any gene: 5. CDR3 length: 15 amino acids. Germline CDR1 is MNHEY and CDR2 is SVGEGT. In nucleotides, the CDR3 is TGTGCCAGCAGTATAGACAGGGCCGGGGCCAACGTCCTGACTTTC. Amino acids: CASSIDRAGANVLTF.

This clonotype was seen many times. The chain joins TRBV27 to TRBJ2-2; D unresolved. V was cut by 4 bases and J by 5 bases, with 5 bases left in between. This CDR3 is built from 12 residues. CDR1 and CDR2 from the germline V gene are MNHEY and SMNVEV (reference sequence). DNA of the CDR3: TGTGCCAGCAGTTCTAGTACCGGGGAGCTGTTTTTT. Translation gives CASSSSTGELFF.

For this clonotype: A read error is possible here, since a much larger clone lies one base away. For the CDR3, the DNA is TGCGCCGGCAGCTTGGACAGGTCTTTGGGAAATGAGCAGTTCTTC. Translated: CAGSLDRSLGNEQFF. The chain recombines TRBV5-1 with TRBJ2-1, with 7 bases fitting TRBD1. Looked up from germline, CDR1 is SGHRS and CDR2 is YFSETQ. The length of the CDR3 is 15 residues.

The V call is TRBV2, the J call TRBJ1-1, with D perhaps TRBD1 (5 bases). CDR1 and CDR2 from the germline V gene are SNHLY and FYNNEI. CDR3 length: 12 amino acids. Trimming left V 8 bases short and J 6 bases short, with 13 bases between. This chain's CDR3 is CASLGETAEAFF. CDR3 DNA sequence: TGTGCCAGCTTGGGAGAGACAGCTGAAGCTTTCTTT.

This clonotype was recorded only once. The chain links TRBV4-2 to TRBJ1-5, with D maybe TRBD1 (5 bases). The germline gives CDR1 LGHNA, CDR2 YNFKEQ. V was shortened by 8 bases and J by 2 bases, with 19 bases between the two germline ends. The CDR3 totals 16 residues. The CDR3 sequence: CASSTGDLAGNQPQHF. CDR3 bases: TGTGCCAGCTCAACGGGGGACCTGGCGGGCAATCAGCCCCAGCATTTT.